These 23 T cell receptor beta chains originate from one sample sequenced in a study of beta chain features in type 1 diabetes. The antigens these receptors bind are not known. What was sequenced were expressed TCRB transcripts, since all of the isolated RNA had been reverse transcribed. Produced via immunoSEQ multiplex PCR; TCRdb's table is partial and in-frame only. This table has about 650,000 clones, about an eighth appearing once. The study's findings and limits: Patients with Type 1 diabetes showed moderately but significantly shorter TCRB CDR3s in all four CD4+ subsets.

Material for sequencing was naive CD4+ T cells from blood. The receptors were sampled from a man aged 25 to 40 with type 1 diabetes.

This chain uses TRBV2 with TRBJ2-4; 7 nucleotides agree with TRBD2. V trimming: 2 bases; J trimming: 9 bases; junction bases outside the gene matches: 4. Germline V CDR1 and CDR2: SNHLY, FYNNEI. The CDR3 is made up of 13 amino acids. The CDR3 reads CASSESREGIQYF. The CDR3 DNA is TGTGCCAGCAGTGAATCCAGGGAGGGCATTCAGTACTTC.

The rearrangement uses TRBV7-2 and TRBJ2-5; 7 positions match TRBD1. Trimming cost V 4 bases and J 5 bases; bases outside gene matches: 4. The CDR3 has 13 residues. CDR1 is SGHTA, CDR2 FQGNSA, per germline. The CDR3 DNA is TGTGCCAGCAGCTCTGGCAGGGGGGAGACCCAGTACTTC. Protein product: CASSSGRGETQYF.

This clone occurred a few times. The rearrangement joins TRBV9 to TRBJ2-5; no reliable D call. V was trimmed by 4 bases and J by 5 bases, leaving 9 bases between them. Germline V gene data show CDR1 as SGDLS and CDR2 as YYNGEE. The CDR3 runs to 12 residues. The CDR3 region has the DNA TGTGCCAGCAGCCGGGCTGGGGAGACCCAGTACTTC. This gives the protein CASSRAGETQYF.

Points on this clone: The same CDR3 also results from other DNA sequences found in this sample. This chain connects TRBV9 to TRBJ2-3; D uncertain. This CDR3 spans 13 amino acids. Germline V lookup: CDR1 SGDLS, CDR2 YYNGEE. Trimming took 0 bases from V and 2 from J, leaving 4 bases between them. The CDR3 DNA is TGTGCCAGCAGCGTAGAAGTCACAGATACGCAGTATTTT. Protein sequence: CASSVEVTDTQYF.

The rearrangement joins TRBV29-1 to TRBJ1-1, with 9 nucleotides matching TRBD1. J lost 5 bases, V lost 3 bases, and 10 bases had no gene match. This CDR3 is 15 amino acids long. CDR1 and CDR2 from the germline V gene are SQVTM and ANQGSEA. The CDR3 region is CSVELPGTGRTEAFF. DNA of the CDR3: TGCAGCGTTGAGCTCCCGGGGACAGGGCGGACTGAAGCTTTCTTT.

This clone was detected a few times. The genes are TRBV7-9 and TRBJ2-7; either TRBD1 or TRBD2 may supply D (5 bases each). The V gene lost 2 bases and the J gene lost 5 bases, with 7 bases spanning the gap. The CDR3 sequence is 12 residues long. Germline CDR1 and CDR2: SEHNR and FQNEAQ (reference sequence). CDR3 sequence: CASSLLGDEQYF. CDR3 nucleotide sequence: TGTGCCAGCAGCTTATTGGGGGACGAGCAGTACTTC. Together with reference TRBV7-9 and TRBJ2-7, the CDR3 gives the full variable domain: DTGVSQNPRHKITKRGQNVTFRCDPISEHNRLYWYRQTLGQGPEFLTYFQNEAQLEKSRLLSDRFSAERPKGSFSTLEIQRTEQGDSAMYLCASSLLGDEQYFGPGTRLTVT.

This clone was seen only a few times. The CDR3 sequence is CASSPRTGAKDTQYF. CDR3 DNA sequence: TGTGCCAGCAGCCCGAGAACAGGGGCGAAAGATACGCAGTATTTT. V usage is TRBV14 and J usage is TRBJ2-3; 7 bases align to TRBD1. The CDR3 length is 15 residues. J gave up 5 bases and V 4 bases, and 9 bases lay outside the gene matches. The germline V gene encodes CDR1 SGHDN and CDR2 FVKESK.

A few counts support this clone. The V call is TRBV27, the J call TRBJ2-5; TRBD1 might be the D (5 bases). This CDR3 is built from 13 residues. Germline values: CDR1 MNHEY, CDR2 SMNVEV (reference sequence). V was shortened by 5 bases and J by 4 bases, with 11 bases between the two germline ends. CDR3 DNA: TGTGCCAGCAGTCCAGGGTGGGTAGAGACCCAGTACTTC. This gives the protein CASSPGWVETQYF.

This clone occurred a few times. The V call is TRBV6-6, the J call TRBJ2-1; D gene uncertain. The V end lost 6 bases, the J end lost 7 bases, and 7 bases lay between the germline ends. The germline V gene has CDR1 MNHNY and CDR2 SVGAGI (reference sequence). The CDR3 length is 11 residues. As DNA, the CDR3 is TGTGCCAGCAGCCGCCAGAATGAGCAGTTCTTC. As protein: CASSRQNEQFF.

Only a few counts were recorded for this clone. The V and J genes are TRBV10-3 and TRBJ2-4; weak D call: TRBD1 (5 bases). The V and J ends lost 10 bases and 8 bases respectively, with 24 bases between them. CDR1 and CDR2 from the germline V gene are ENHRY and SYGVKD. CDR3 size: 15 residues. The CDR3 reads CATSPDQGFEDIQYF. The CDR3, as DNA: TGTGCCACCTCTCCGGATCAGGGCTTCGAGGACATTCAGTACTTC.

This clone was observed a handful of times. CDR3 sequence (DNA): TGCAGCGTTGCCTCGGCAGGACCGAACACCGGGGAGCTGTTTTTT. As protein: CSVASAGPNTGELFF. The chain carries TRBV29-1 and TRBJ2-2; D gene uncertain. Germline CDR1 and CDR2: SQVTM and ANQGSEA. V lost 4 bases and J 0 bases, leaving 12 bases between the germline ends. CDR3 length: 15 amino acids.

J is TRBJ2-3 and V is TRBV9; the D is unclear. Trimming shortened V by 2 bases and J by 0 bases, and 10 bases separated the two germline ends. CDR3 size: 15 residues. From germline, CDR1 is SGDLS and CDR2 YYNGEE. CDR3 sequence reads: CASSVDPTSTDTQYF. CDR3 nucleotides: TGTGCCAGCAGCGTCGATCCCACTAGCACAGATACGCAGTATTTT. Looking up the rest from reference TRBV9 and TRBJ2-3 gives the full variable domain: DSGVTQTPKHLITATGQRVTLRCSPRSGDLSVYWYQQSLDQGLQFLIQYYNGEERAKGNILERFSAQQFPDLHSELNLSSLELGDSALYFCASSVDPTSTDTQYFGPGTRLTVL.

This clone came up a few times. As DNA, the CDR3 is TGTGCCAGCAGCTTGACTAGCGGGGCGAGCTCCTACAATGAGCAGTTCTTC. Translated, it gives CASSLTSGASSYNEQFF. This chain joins TRBV7-8 and TRBJ2-1; 11 positions agree with TRBD2. Germline trimming cut 3 bases from V and 0 bases from J; bases unmatched to any gene: 4. The CDR3 runs to 17 residues. The germline gives CDR1 SGHVS, CDR2 FQNEAQ. The full variable domain, completed using reference TRBV7-8 and TRBJ2-1, is GAGVSQSPRYKVAKRGQDVALRCDPISGHVSLFWYQQALGQGPEFLTYFQNEAQLDKSGLPSDRFFAERPEGSVSTLKIQRTQQEDSAVYLCASSLTSGASSYNEQFFGPGTRLTVL.

This chain uses TRBV23-1 with TRBJ1-2; D gene unclear. TRBV23-1 carries the ORF label, with uncertain function. V was trimmed by 0 bases and J by 2 bases, leaving 4 bases between them. The CDR3 covers 13 residues. This CDR3 is CASSQSANYGYTF. CDR3 nucleotides: TGCGCCAGCAGTCAATCGGCGAACTATGGCTACACCTTC.

A remark on this clone: Other DNA variants within this sample encode the same CDR3. V usage is TRBV15 and J usage is TRBJ2-5; TRBD2 agrees at 9 bases. V lost 1 base and J lost 5; bases outside the gene matches: 11. Germline lookup yields CDR1 LNHNV and CDR2 YYDKDF (reference sequence). This CDR3 comprises 17 residues. Here the CDR3 reads CATSRAGLATPRETQYF. Here the CDR3 DNA reads TGTGCCACCAGCAGAGCGGGACTAGCCACCCCCCGCGAGACCCAGTACTTC.

The rearrangement links TRBV19 to TRBJ2-7, with D unresolved. The CDR3 runs to 13 residues. CDR1 is LNHDA, CDR2 SQIVND, per germline (reference sequence). V lost 5 bases, J lost 6 bases, and 14 bases lay in between. This chain's CDR3 is CASSPSRFREQYF. CDR3 sequence (DNA): TGTGCCAGTAGTCCCTCTCGGTTCCGCGAGCAGTACTTC.

The rearrangement joins TRBV6-5 to TRBJ2-1; maybe TRBD1 (6 bases). V was shortened by 4 bases and J by 3 bases, with 10 bases between the two germline ends. CDR3 length: 14 residues. Germline V gives CDR1 MNHEY, CDR2 SVGAGI. The CDR3 nucleotides are TGTGCCAGCAGTTTACGGGGACACTACAATGAGCAGTTCTTC. Amino acids: CASSLRGHYNEQFF.

This clone was detected only a few times. The chain carries TRBV30 and TRBJ2-3; 7 bases fit TRBD1. The length of the CDR3 is 14 residues. The germline gives CDR1 GTSNPN, CDR2 SVGIG (reference sequence). J was trimmed by 3 bases and V by 2 bases; bases with no gene match: 5. The CDR3 bases are TGTGCCTGGAGTCCAGGGGGATCAACAGATACGCAGTATTTT. It yields the protein CAWSPGGSTDTQYF.

The genes are TRBV6-6 and TRBJ2-7; D unclear. Germline-derived CDR1 and CDR2 are MNHNY and SVGAGI (reference sequence). The CDR3 covers 16 residues. V was trimmed by 2 bases and J by 0 bases, leaving 14 bases between them. This CDR3 is CASSYDTDLISYEQYF. CDR3 DNA: TGTGCCAGCAGTTACGATACGGACCTTATCTCCTACGAGCAGTACTTC.

This sequence joins TRBV14 and TRBJ2-3; a possible D gene is TRBD2 (6 bases). From germline, CDR1 is SGHDN and CDR2 FVKESK. The ends were cut back, 0 bases at V and 2 bases at J, with 9 bases in the middle. The length of the CDR3 is 15 residues. CDR3 sequence (DNA): TGTGCCAGCAGCCAAGATGGGGGGATCACAGATACGCAGTATTTT. It is translated as CASSQDGGITDTQYF.

The chain combines TRBV2 with TRBJ2-7, with 10 positions matching TRBD1. J lost 3 bases, V lost 6 bases, and 5 bases had no gene match. The CDR3 spans 14 residues. The germline V gene encodes CDR1 SNHLY and CDR2 FYNNEI. The CDR3 here is CASRGTGVIYEQYF. In DNA form, the CDR3 reads TGTGCCAGCAGGGGGACAGGGGTCATCTACGAGCAGTACTTC.

V gene TRBV7-8 combines with J gene TRBJ2-5, with 7 positions matching TRBD2. The CDR3 loop spans 15 amino acids. In germline, CDR1 is SGHVS, CDR2 FQNEAQ. Trimming cost V 4 bases and J 2 bases; bases outside gene matches: 7. The CDR3 DNA sequence: TGTGCCAGCAGCTCCGCCAGCGGGGTTCAAGAGACCCAGTACTTC. As protein: CASSSASGVQETQYF.

This clone turned up a few times. This sequence joins TRBV7-8 and TRBJ2-3; D call uncertain. Looked up from germline, CDR1 is SGHVS and CDR2 is FQNEAQ. V was cut by 6 bases and J by 6 bases, with 13 bases left in between. The CDR3 has 13 residues. The CDR3 nucleotides are TGTGCCAGCAGTACGGGCGCCCGGGATACGCAGTATTTT. This encodes CASSTGARDTQYF.